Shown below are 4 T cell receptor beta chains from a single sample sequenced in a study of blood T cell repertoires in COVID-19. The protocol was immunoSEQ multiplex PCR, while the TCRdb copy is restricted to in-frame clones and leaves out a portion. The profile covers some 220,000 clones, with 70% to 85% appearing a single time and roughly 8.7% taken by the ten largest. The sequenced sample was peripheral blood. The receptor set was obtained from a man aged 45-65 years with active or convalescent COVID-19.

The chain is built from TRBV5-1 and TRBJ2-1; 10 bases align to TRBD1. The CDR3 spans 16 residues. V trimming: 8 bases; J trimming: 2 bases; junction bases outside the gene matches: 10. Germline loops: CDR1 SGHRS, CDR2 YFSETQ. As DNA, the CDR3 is TGCGCCAGTACTACCGGGACAGGGGCCCCCTACAATGAGCAGTTCTTC. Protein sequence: CASTTGTGAPYNEQFF.

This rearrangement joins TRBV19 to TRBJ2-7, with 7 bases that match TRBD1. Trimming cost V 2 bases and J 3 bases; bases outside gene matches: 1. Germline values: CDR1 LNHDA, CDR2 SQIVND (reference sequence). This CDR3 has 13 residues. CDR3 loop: CASSIPGGYEQYF. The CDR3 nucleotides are TGTGCCAGTAGTATACCAGGGGGCTACGAGCAGTACTTC.

The CDR3 here is CASSLFEPRTGNNYGYTF. Here the CDR3 DNA reads TGTGCCAGCAGTTTATTCGAACCCAGGACAGGGAATAACTATGGCTACACCTTC. The chain links TRBV28 to TRBJ1-2, with 8 bases that match TRBD1. Germline V lookup: CDR1 MDHEN, CDR2 SYDVKM. With V trimmed by 1 base and J by 1 base, 11 bases remained unmatched. This CDR3 contains 18 residues.

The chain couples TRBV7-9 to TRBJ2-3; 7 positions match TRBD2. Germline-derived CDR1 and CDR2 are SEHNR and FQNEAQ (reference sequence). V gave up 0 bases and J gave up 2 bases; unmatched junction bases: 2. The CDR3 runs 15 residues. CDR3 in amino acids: CASSLAGGDTDTQYF. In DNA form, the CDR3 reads TGTGCCAGCAGCTTAGCGGGGGGGGACACAGATACGCAGTATTTT.